The source of this T cell receptor beta chain is a study of blood T cell repertoires in COVID-19. Whole-study context: Spain, Italy and the United States supplied samples that represented acute and convalescent COVID-19. Sample material is recorded as cDNA or gDNA derived from T cells, B-cell-depleted T cells, or PBMCs.

Germline V gene lookup returns CDR1 SGHRS and CDR2 YFSETQ. V trimming: 1 base; J trimming: 2 bases; junction bases outside the gene matches: 4. The CDR3 sequence is 16 residues long. In the original processing: Amplification with reference gene primers provided the estimates of nucleated cell counts. Data came from immunoSEQ multiplex PCR; TCRdb stores just in-frame clones and leaves some out. The DNA was the basis for D and trimming; V, J and clone size are from that table. The table lists some 530,000 clones, approximately 85% of them singletons, with approximately 3.4% in the top ten. The specimen sequenced was peripheral blood. This clonotype was sampled from a human donor in a cohort sampled during active COVID-19. V is TRBV5-1 and J is TRBJ2-2; 8 positions match TRBD2. DNA of the CDR3: TGCGCCAGCAGCTTGAAACTAGCGGAAAACACCGGGGAGCTGTTTTTT. Its translation: CASSLKLAENTGELFF. The full variable domain, in which reference TRBV5-1 and TRBJ2-2 provide the parts outside the CDR3, is KAGVTQTPRYLIKTRGQQVTLSCSPISGHRSVSWYQQTPGQGLQFLFEYFSETQRNKGNFPGRFSGRQFSNSRSEMNVSTLELGDSALYLCASSLKLAENTGELFFGEGSRLTVL.